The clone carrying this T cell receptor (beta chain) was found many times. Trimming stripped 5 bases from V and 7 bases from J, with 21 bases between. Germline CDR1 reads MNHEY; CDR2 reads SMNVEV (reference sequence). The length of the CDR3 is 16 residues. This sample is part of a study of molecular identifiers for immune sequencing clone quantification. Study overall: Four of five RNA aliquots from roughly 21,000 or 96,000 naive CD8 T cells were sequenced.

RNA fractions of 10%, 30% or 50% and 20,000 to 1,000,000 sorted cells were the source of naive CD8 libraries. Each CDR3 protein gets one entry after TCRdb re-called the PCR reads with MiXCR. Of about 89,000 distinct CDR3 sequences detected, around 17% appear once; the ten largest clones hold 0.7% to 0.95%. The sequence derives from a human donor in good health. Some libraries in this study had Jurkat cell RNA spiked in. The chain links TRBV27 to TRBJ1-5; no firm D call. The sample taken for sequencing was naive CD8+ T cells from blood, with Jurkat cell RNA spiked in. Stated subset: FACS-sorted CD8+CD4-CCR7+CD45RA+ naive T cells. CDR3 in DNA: TGTGCCAGCAGTCTTACTAGTTACAGCAGAGGACAGCCCCAGCATTTT. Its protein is CASSLTSYSRGQPQHF.